This entry is about one T cell receptor beta chain. The CDR3 sequence is 18 residues long. Germline values: CDR1 SQVTM, CDR2 ANQGSEA. V lost 6 bases and J lost 5, with 31 bases in between. The data derive from a study of blood T cells in healthy people across ages. A sample-barcoded 5' primer and a J-beta primer mix were used in a second PCR of roughly 7 to 12 cycles. TCRdb independently ran MiXCR on the 5' RACE reads; one entry per CDR3 protein. The data hold more than 600,000 distinct CDR3 sequences, with 25% observed a single time. The same specimen was also included in a second study, on T cells of mothers and their children. From that study: Clones that were microchimeric and persistent were not detected among T cells.

The rearrangement uses TRBV29-1 and TRBJ1-2; perhaps TRBD1 as D (6 bases). The sequencing sample was made of blood. This clonotype was sampled from a boy aged 5-17 years in good health. In DNA form, the CDR3 reads TGCAGCGTCCAGGAGGATACGGTCAGGGGAGGATACGGGTATGGCTACACCTTC. Amino acid sequence: CSVQEDTVRGGYGYGYTF. The complete variable domain, with remaining parts taken from reference TRBV29-1 and TRBJ1-2, reads SAVISQKPSRDICQRGTSLTIQCQVDSQVTMMFWYRQQPGQSLTLIATANQGSEATYESGFVIDKFPISRPNLTFSTLTVSNMSPEDSSIYLCSVQEDTVRGGYGYGYTFGSGTRLTVV.